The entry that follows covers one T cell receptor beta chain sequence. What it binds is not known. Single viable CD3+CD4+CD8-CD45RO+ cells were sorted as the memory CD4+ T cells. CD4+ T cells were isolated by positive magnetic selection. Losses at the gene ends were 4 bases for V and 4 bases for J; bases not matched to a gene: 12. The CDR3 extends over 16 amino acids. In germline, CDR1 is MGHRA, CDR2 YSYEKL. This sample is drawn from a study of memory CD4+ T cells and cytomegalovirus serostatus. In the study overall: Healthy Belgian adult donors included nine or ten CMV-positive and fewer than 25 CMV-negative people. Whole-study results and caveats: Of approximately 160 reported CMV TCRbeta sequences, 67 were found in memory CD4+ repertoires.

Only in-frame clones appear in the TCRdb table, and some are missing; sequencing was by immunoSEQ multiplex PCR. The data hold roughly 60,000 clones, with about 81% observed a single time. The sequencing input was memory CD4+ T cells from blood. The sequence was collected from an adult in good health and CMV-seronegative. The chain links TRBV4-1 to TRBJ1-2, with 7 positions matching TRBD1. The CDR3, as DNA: TGCGCCAGCAGCCTCAACCAGGGGGGGCTGATCTATGGCTACACCTTC. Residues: CASSLNQGGLIYGYTF.